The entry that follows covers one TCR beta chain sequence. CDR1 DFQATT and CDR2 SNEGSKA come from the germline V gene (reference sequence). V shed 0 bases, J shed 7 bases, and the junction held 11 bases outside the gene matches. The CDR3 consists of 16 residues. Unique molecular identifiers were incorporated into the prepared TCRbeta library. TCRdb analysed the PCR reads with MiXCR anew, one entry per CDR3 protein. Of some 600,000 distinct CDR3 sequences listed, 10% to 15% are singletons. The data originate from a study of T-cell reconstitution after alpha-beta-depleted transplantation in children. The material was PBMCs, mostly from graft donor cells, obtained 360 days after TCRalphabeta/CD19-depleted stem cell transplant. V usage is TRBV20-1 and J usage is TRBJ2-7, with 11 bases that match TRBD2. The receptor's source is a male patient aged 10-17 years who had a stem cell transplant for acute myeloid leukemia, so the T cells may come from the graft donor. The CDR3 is CSAREIRLAGPKEQYF. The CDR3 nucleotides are TGCAGTGCTAGAGAGATTAGACTAGCGGGGCCGAAGGAGCAGTACTTC.